This entry lists 25 T cell receptor beta chains sequenced from one sample in a study of T cells in narcolepsy. TCRdb's table, derived via immunoSEQ multiplex PCR, lists solely in-frame clones and lacks some. The data hold under 35,000 clones, with more than 70% observed a single time. The specimen was memory (CD45RA-) CD4+ T cells from blood. Every receptor here comes from a human donor in good health.

The chain has TRBV2 and TRBJ2-5; D tentatively fits TRBD1 or TRBD2 (6 bases each). CDR3 length: 13 amino acids. The V end was cut by 6 bases, the J end by 4 bases, with 12 bases between. Germline values: CDR1 SNHLY, CDR2 FYNNEI. The CDR3 protein is CASRTGAPETQYF. CDR3 DNA sequence: TGTGCCAGCAGGACGGGGGCCCCAGAGACCCAGTACTTC.

The chain recombines TRBV27 with TRBJ2-7; TRBD1 might be the D (5 bases). Germline V gives CDR1 MNHEY, CDR2 SMNVEV (reference sequence). With 3 bases removed from V and 1 base from J, the gap between germline ends came to 10 bases. There are 14 residues in the CDR3. The CDR3 spells CASSFLDTSYEQYF. The CDR3 nucleotides are TGTGCCAGCAGTTTTCTGGACACATCCTACGAGCAGTACTTC.

The chain carries TRBV13 and TRBJ1-1; 8 bases match TRBD1. The germline CDR1 and CDR2 sequences are PRHDT and FYEKMQ (reference sequence). With 1 base clipped from V and 0 bases from J, the junction kept 4 bases outside the gene matches. The CDR3 covers 16 residues. CDR3 nucleotides: TGTGCCAGCAGCTTAGCAGGGGGCGTGATGAACACTGAAGCTTTCTTT. Translating it yields CASSLAGGVMNTEAFF.

V is TRBV9 and J is TRBJ1-2; possible D gene TRBD1, 5 bases. This CDR3 spans 19 amino acids. Trimming took 4 bases from V and 1 from J, leaving 26 bases between them. Germline V gives CDR1 SGDLS, CDR2 YYNGEE. The CDR3 here is CASSLLVPGGTNLNYGYTF. CDR3 DNA: TGTGCCAGCAGCCTCCTGGTGCCGGGGGGGACGAATCTTAACTATGGCTACACCTTC.

V gene TRBV7-2 combines with J gene TRBJ2-7; possibly TRBD1 or TRBD2 for D (6 bases each). This CDR3 has 14 amino acids. CDR1 SGHTA and CDR2 FQGNSA come from the germline V gene. With 1 base removed from V and 7 bases from J, the gap between germline ends came to 14 bases. CDR3 DNA: TGTGCCAGCAGCTTAGGGAGCCAAGGGGGGGAGCAGTACTTC. This encodes CASSLGSQGGEQYF.

The count of this clone is one. The rearrangement links TRBV6-1 to TRBJ2-5, with 12 bases matching TRBD2. This CDR3 comprises 16 residues. The J segment lost 4 bases and the V segment lost 4 bases, leaving 7 bases of the junction unmatched. Germline CDR1 reads MNHNS; CDR2 reads SASEGT. This CDR3 is CASSGILAGGAETQYF. The CDR3 nucleotides read TGTGCCAGCAGTGGTATCCTAGCGGGGGGGGCAGAGACCCAGTACTTC.

The rearrangement links TRBV18 to TRBJ1-1; D gene ambiguous. The V end was cut by 5 bases, the J end by 5 bases, with 12 bases between. The V gene's germline CDR1 is KGHSH and CDR2 LQKENI. This CDR3 spans 13 amino acids. In DNA form, the CDR3 reads TGTGCCAGCTCAGAGAACGAAGGGACTGAAGCTTTCTTT. Translated: CASSENEGTEAFF. Full variable domain (remainder filled in from reference TRBV18 and TRBJ1-1): NAGVMQNPRHLVRRRGQEARLRCSPMKGHSHVYWYRQLPEEGLKFMVYLQKENIIDESGMPKERFSAEFPKEGPSILRIQQVVRGDSAAYFCASSENEGTEAFFGQGTRLTVV.

This clone was detected only a few times. V and J are TRBV15 and TRBJ1-5, with D possibly TRBD1 on 5 matching bases. Looked up from germline, CDR1 is LNHNV and CDR2 is YYDKDF (reference sequence). The CDR3 is 14 amino acids. Trimming took 3 bases from V and 6 from J, leaving 12 bases between them. DNA for the CDR3: TGTGCCACCAGCAGTGGTGGGGGTAGTCAGCCCCAGCATTTT. Amino acids: CATSSGGGSQPQHF.

This chain joins TRBV4-2 and TRBJ2-5; 10 bases are shared with TRBD2. Near its end, the DNA agrees better with TRBJ2-7, so the J call may be wrong. This CDR3 comprises 15 residues. Germline-derived CDR1 and CDR2 are LGHNA and YNFKEQ. CDR3: CASSQLAGEGYEQYF. Here the CDR3 DNA reads TGTGCCAGCAGCCAGCTAGCGGGAGAGGGGTACGAGCAGTACTTC.

The count of this clone is one. This chain links TRBV27 with TRBJ2-7, with D possibly matching TRBD1 (6 bases). CDR1 and CDR2 from the germline V gene are MNHEY and SMNVEV (reference sequence). The CDR3 has 15 amino acids. Trimming stripped 5 bases from V and 4 bases from J, with 18 bases between. CDR3 DNA: TGTGCCAGCAGTGTACACGGCAGGGGCATATACGAGCAGTACTTC. It codes for CASSVHGRGIYEQYF.

CDR3: CASSSTGQGMDYEQYF. CDR3 sequence (DNA): TGTGCCAGCAGTTCCACCGGACAGGGAATGGACTACGAGCAGTACTTC. The chain combines TRBV28 with TRBJ2-5; 8 bases line up with TRBD1. The J call may be mistaken, given a closer DNA end match to TRBJ2-7. In germline, CDR1 is MDHEN, CDR2 SYDVKM. This CDR3 region has 16 residues.

The genes are TRBV2 and TRBJ2-5; D not resolved. TRBJ2-7 matches the DNA end more closely, so the J call is doubtful. The CDR3 loop spans 14 amino acids. Looked up from germline, CDR1 is SNHLY and CDR2 is FYNNEI. The chain's CDR3 is CASSARRNTYEQYF. CDR3 coding DNA: TGTGCCAGCAGTGCGCGGCGCAACACCTACGAGCAGTACTTC.

This chain joins TRBV2 and TRBJ1-5; unclear D gene. Trimming shortened V by 4 bases and J by 5 bases, and 9 bases separated the two germline ends. This CDR3 region has 13 residues. The germline CDR1 and CDR2 sequences are SNHLY and FYNNEI. The chain's CDR3 is CASSAAADQPQHF. DNA for the CDR3: TGTGCCAGCAGTGCGGCAGCGGATCAGCCCCAGCATTTT.

The chain uses TRBV19 and TRBJ1-1; 9 nucleotides align to TRBD1. The CDR3 totals 14 residues. V trimming: 7 bases; J trimming: 7 bases; junction bases outside the gene matches: 10. Germline assignment: CDR1 LNHDA and CDR2 SQIVND (reference sequence). CDR3 nucleotide sequence: TGTGCCAGTACCTATTCGGGACAGGGTTTTGAAGCTTTCTTT. This sequence encodes CASTYSGQGFEAFF.

The rearrangement joins TRBV6-1 to TRBJ2-5, with 13 bases matching TRBD2. V shed 3 bases, J shed 5 bases, and the junction held 3 bases outside the gene matches. CDR3 length equals 15 residues. Germline assignment: CDR1 MNHNS and CDR2 SASEGT. The CDR3 loop is CASSDQGLAGETQYF. The CDR3 nucleotides read TGTGCCAGCAGTGACCAGGGACTAGCGGGGGAGACCCAGTACTTC.

This clone has only a few counts. The rearrangement links TRBV19 to TRBJ1-5, with 9 bases fitting TRBD1. Germline V gene data show CDR1 as LNHDA and CDR2 as SQIVND (reference sequence). The CDR3 is 20 residues long. Trimming took 5 bases from V and 0 from J; bases not matched to a gene: 17. As DNA, the CDR3 is TGTGCCAGTAGTCCCTACCCACAGGGGGCGGATAAAACTAGCAATCAGCCCCAGCATTTT. This gives the protein CASSPYPQGADKTSNQPQHF. The entire variable domain, with the rest obtained from reference TRBV19 and TRBJ1-5, is as follows: DGGITQSPKYLFRKEGQNVTLSCEQNLNHDAMYWYRQDPGQGLRLIYYSQIVNDFQKGDIAEGYSVSREKKESFPLTVTSAQKNPTAFYLCASSPYPQGADKTSNQPQHFGDGTRLSIL.

The gene calls are TRBV7-2 and TRBJ1-4; D gene uncertain. Germline V gene data show CDR1 as SGHTA and CDR2 as FQGNSA. Trimming took off 5 bases at V and 4 bases at J, with 11 bases between the two ends. The CDR3 totals 14 residues. CDR3 sequence reads: CASSETDFNEKLFF. The CDR3 DNA sequence: TGTGCCAGCAGCGAGACGGACTTTAATGAAAAACTGTTTTTT.

CDR3 residues: CASSPPGPFNEQFF. CDR3 coding DNA: TGTGCCAGCTCACCCCCCGGGCCTTTCAATGAGCAGTTCTTC. The V call is TRBV18, the J call TRBJ2-1; D is unresolved. CDR1 is KGHSH and CDR2 is LQKENI in the germline V gene. V shed 3 bases and J shed 6 bases, with 12 bases lying between them. The CDR3 is made up of 14 amino acids.

This chain uses TRBV28 with TRBJ1-5, with D unresolved. V lost 5 bases to trimming and J lost 3 bases, with 8 bases between them. The CDR3 extends over 13 amino acids. In germline, CDR1 is MDHEN, CDR2 SYDVKM. The chain's CDR3 is CASSLLDNQPQHF. The CDR3 bases are TGTGCCAGCAGTCTTCTCGACAATCAGCCCCAGCATTTT.

J is TRBJ2-3 and V is TRBV5-1; D might be TRBD2 (6 bases). This CDR3 is 18 amino acids long. V dropped 4 bases and J dropped 2 bases, with 23 bases sitting between them. Germline CDR1 reads SGHRS; CDR2 reads YFSETQ. The CDR3 loop is CASSLEGSSNGVTDTQYF. The CDR3 nucleotides read TGCGCCAGCAGCCTGGAGGGGTCCTCGAACGGAGTCACAGATACGCAGTATTTT.

J is TRBJ1-2 and V is TRBV11-1, with TRBD1 identical over 7 bases. Germline V gene sequence: CDR1 SGHAT, CDR2 FQDESV (reference sequence). V trimming: 3 bases; J trimming: 8 bases; junction bases outside the gene matches: 6. The CDR3 is 13 residues long. CDR3 bases: TGTGCCAGCAGCTTTGGGACAGCACGAGGCTACACCTTC. Translated: CASSFGTARGYTF.

This chain uses TRBV18 with TRBJ1-1; no clear D. Looked up from germline, CDR1 is KGHSH and CDR2 is LQKENI. Trimming removed 0 bases from V and 4 bases from J, with 3 bases in between. CDR3 length equals 12 residues. The CDR3 spells CASSPPATEAFF. The CDR3 DNA reads TGTGCCAGCTCACCACCGGCCACTGAAGCTTTCTTT.

The J gene is TRBJ1-2, the V gene TRBV19; a weak D match, TRBD1 (6 bases). V lost 1 base and J 4 bases, leaving 13 bases between the germline ends. Germline V gives CDR1 LNHDA, CDR2 SQIVND (reference sequence). The CDR3 is 15 residues long. Written as DNA, the CDR3 is TGTGCCAGTAGTATAGGGGCCCAGGGGTCCTATGGCTACACCTTC. Translating gives CASSIGAQGSYGYTF.

The chain is built from TRBV9 and TRBJ2-5; TRBD1 or TRBD2 may be the D gene (6 bases each). The end of the DNA is better explained by TRBJ2-7, so the J call may be wrong. CDR1 is SGDLS and CDR2 is YYNGEE in the germline V gene. The CDR3 is 14 amino acids. CDR3 nucleotides: TGTGCCAGCAGCGTAGCGGAGGGGGGCTACGAGCAGTACTTC. Its translation: CASSVAEGGYEQYF.

V gene TRBV2 combines with J gene TRBJ2-1; 7 positions agree with TRBD2. V was pared by 6 bases and J by 5 bases, with 4 bases of the junction left unmatched. The CDR3 runs 13 residues. Germline assignment: CDR1 SNHLY and CDR2 FYNNEI. CDR3 coding DNA: TGTGCCAGCAGGCCGACTAGCAACAATGAGCAGTTCTTC. Residues: CASRPTSNNEQFF.